A single sample is the source of the 9 T cell receptor beta chains below, sequenced in a study. From the 5' RACE reads, TCRdb called clonotypes with MiXCR, one entry per CDR3 protein. The sample consists of some 62,000 distinct CDR3 sequences, around 30% of them appearing once. The sample was tumor-infiltrating naive CD4+ T cells sorted from the breast tumor. As for subset: naive CD4+ T cells, CD4+CD45RA+CD25-. These receptors all stem from a female donor with breast cancer.

This clonotype was seen only a few times. The chain employs TRBV7-3 and TRBJ1-1; D is undetermined. The ends were cut back, 5 bases at V and 3 bases at J, with 10 bases in the middle. Per the germline V gene, CDR1 is SGHTA and CDR2 is FQGTGA. This CDR3 has 13 amino acids. The CDR3 DNA sequence: TGTGCCAGCAGCGCTCAGGCGCACACTGAAGCTTTCTTT. As protein: CASSAQAHTEAFF.

V gene TRBV12-3 or TRBV12-4 combines with J gene TRBJ1-1; TRBD1 might be the D (6 bases). V dropped 4 bases and J dropped 2 bases, with 14 bases sitting between them. This CDR3 has 15 residues. DNA for the CDR3: TGTGCCAGCAGTTCCCTCAGGGGCGTAAACACTGAAGCTTTCTTT. Translated, it gives CASSSLRGVNTEAFF.

This clonotype has ten or more counts. This chain uses TRBV6-5 with TRBJ1-2; D is undetermined. Trimming left V 4 bases short and J 4 bases short, with 7 bases between. Germline lookup yields CDR1 MNHEY and CDR2 SVGAGI. The CDR3 is 12 residues long. The CDR3 is CASSLGSYGYTF. The CDR3 DNA reads TGTGCCAGCAGTTTGGGTAGCTATGGCTACACCTTC.

This clonotype has just a few counts. This chain links TRBV5-1 with TRBJ2-5; either TRBD1 or TRBD2 may fit D (5 bases each). The ends were cut back, 0 bases at V and 3 bases at J, with 15 bases in the middle. CDR1 is SGHRS, CDR2 YFSETQ, per germline. This CDR3 has 16 residues. DNA of the CDR3: TGCGCCAGCAGCTTGGGATCAATCGGGACCGAAGAGACCCAGTACTTC. Residues: CASSLGSIGTEETQYF. Filled out from reference TRBV5-1 and TRBJ2-5, the complete variable domain reads KAGVTQTPRYLIKTRGQQVTLSCSPISGHRSVSWYQQTPGQGLQFLFEYFSETQRNKGNFPGRFSGRQFSNSRSEMNVSTLELGDSALYLCASSLGSIGTEETQYFGPGTRLLVL.

This clonotype was observed at least ten times. The V call is TRBV24-1, the J call TRBJ2-3, with D uncertain. V shed 2 bases and J shed 2 bases, with 10 bases lying between them. CDR1 is KGHDR and CDR2 is SFDVKD in the germline V gene. The CDR3 runs to 15 residues. The DNA for the CDR3 is TGTGCCACCAGTGATTCTCATTCCTACACAGATACGCAGTATTTT. Protein product: CATSDSHSYTDTQYF.

Judged by abundance, this clonotype is medium-sized. The chain employs TRBV4-3 and TRBJ2-2; 8 nucleotides align to TRBD2. Germline CDR1 reads LGHNA; CDR2 reads YSLEER. The CDR3 is 17 amino acids. V was clipped by 3 bases and J by 6 bases; unmatched bases: 12. The CDR3 bases are TGCGCCAGCAGCCAGAGAGCAGGGACTAGGGTCGCCGGGGAGCTGTTTTTT. Protein: CASSQRAGTRVAGELFF.

At least ten counts were recorded for this clonotype. A junction end diverges from the germline sequence, so it may reflect a read error. V is TRBV6-1 and J is TRBJ1-1, with no clear D. CDR1 and CDR2 (germline): MNHNS, SASEGT. This CDR3 has 14 residues. The DNA of the CDR3 is TGTGCCAGCAGGGAAGGCCCGGGAAACCCTGAAGCTTTCTTT. Residues: CASREGPGNPEAFF.

A remark on this clonotype: The junction differs from germline at one of its ends, possibly a read error. The V and J genes are TRBV29-1 and TRBJ2-1, with 8 bases aligning to TRBD2. The CDR3 contains 13 residues. The germline CDR1 and CDR2 sequences are SQVTM and ANQGSEA. The CDR3: CSVIPLAGNEQSF. The CDR3 region has the DNA TGCAGCGTTATACCGCTAGCGGGCAATGAGCAGTCCTTC.

The gene calls are TRBV3-1 and TRBJ1-6; no reliable D call. The V end lost 0 bases, the J end lost 10 bases, and 10 bases lay between the germline ends. The CDR3 consists of 14 residues. Germline V CDR1 and CDR2: LGHDT, YNNKEL (reference sequence). The CDR3 sequence: CASSQEYGNSPLHF. As DNA, the CDR3 is TGTGCCAGCAGCCAAGAGTACGGAAACTCACCCCTCCACTTT.